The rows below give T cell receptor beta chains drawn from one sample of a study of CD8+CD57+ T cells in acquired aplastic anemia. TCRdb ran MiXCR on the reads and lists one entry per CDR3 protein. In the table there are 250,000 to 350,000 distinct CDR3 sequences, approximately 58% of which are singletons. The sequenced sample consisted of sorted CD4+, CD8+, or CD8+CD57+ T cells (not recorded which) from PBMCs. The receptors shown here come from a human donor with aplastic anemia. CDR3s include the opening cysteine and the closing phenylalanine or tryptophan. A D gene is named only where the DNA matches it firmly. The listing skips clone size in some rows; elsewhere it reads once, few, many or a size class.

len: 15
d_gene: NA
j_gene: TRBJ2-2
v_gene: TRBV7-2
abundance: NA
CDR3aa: CASSLRSTNTGELFF
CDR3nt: TGTGCCAGCAGCCTAAGGTCCACGAACACCGGGGAGCTGTTTTTT

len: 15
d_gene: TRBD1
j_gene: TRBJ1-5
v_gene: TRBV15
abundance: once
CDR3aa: CATGSEQGANQPQHF
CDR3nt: TGTGCCACCGGCAGCGAACAGGGGGCGAATCAGCCCCAGCATTTT

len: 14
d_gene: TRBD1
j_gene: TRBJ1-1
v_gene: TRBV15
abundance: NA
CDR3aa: CATSREAGGTGAFF
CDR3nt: TGTGCCACCAGCAGAGAGGCAGGGGGAACTGGAGCTTTCTTT

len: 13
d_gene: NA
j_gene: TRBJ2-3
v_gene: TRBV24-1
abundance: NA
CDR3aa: CATSSRDTDTQYF
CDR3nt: TGTGCCACCAGCTCCCGGGACACAGATACGCAGTATTTT

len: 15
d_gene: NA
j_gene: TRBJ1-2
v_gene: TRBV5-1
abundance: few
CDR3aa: CASSGGGSLYYGYTF
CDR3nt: TGCGCCAGCAGCGGGGGAGGGTCCCTGTACTATGGCTACACCTTC

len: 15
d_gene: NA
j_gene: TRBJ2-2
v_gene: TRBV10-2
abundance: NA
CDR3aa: CASSGTMGDTGELFF
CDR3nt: TGCGCCAGCAGTGGGACTATGGGGGACACCGGGGAGCTGTTTTTT

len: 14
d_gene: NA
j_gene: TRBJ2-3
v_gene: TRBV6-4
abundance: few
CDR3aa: CASSMTRGADTQYF
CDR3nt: TGTGCCAGCAGTATGACCCGAGGGGCCGATACGCAGTATTTT

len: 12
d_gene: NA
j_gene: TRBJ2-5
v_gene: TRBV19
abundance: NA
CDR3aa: CASSIDLGTQYF
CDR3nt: TGTGCCAGTAGTATAGATTTGGGGACCCAGTACTTC

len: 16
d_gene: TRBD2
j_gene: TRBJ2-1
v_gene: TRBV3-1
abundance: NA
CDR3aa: CASSQRTSGSMGEQFF
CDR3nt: TGTGCCAGCAGCCAACGGACTAGCGGGAGTATGGGAGAGCAGTTCTTC

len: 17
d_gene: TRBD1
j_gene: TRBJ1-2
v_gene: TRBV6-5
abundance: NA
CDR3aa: CASSKGGRDRDNYGYTF
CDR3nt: TGTGCCAGCAGTAAAGGGGGCCGGGACAGGGACAACTATGGCTACACCTTC

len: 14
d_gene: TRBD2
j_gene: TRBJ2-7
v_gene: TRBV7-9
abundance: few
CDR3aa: CASSPAGGAIEQYF
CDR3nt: TGTGCCAGCAGTCCAGCGGGGGGGGCTATCGAGCAGTACTTC

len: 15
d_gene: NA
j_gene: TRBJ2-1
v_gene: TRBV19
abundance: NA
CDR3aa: CASKDGLNSYNEQFF
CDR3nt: TGTGCCAGTAAAGACGGGCTTAACTCCTACAATGAGCAGTTCTTC

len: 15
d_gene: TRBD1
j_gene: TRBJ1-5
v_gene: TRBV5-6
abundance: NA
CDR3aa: CASSLEGQPNQPQHF
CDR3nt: TGTGCCAGCAGCTTGGAGGGACAGCCCAATCAGCCCCAGCATTTT

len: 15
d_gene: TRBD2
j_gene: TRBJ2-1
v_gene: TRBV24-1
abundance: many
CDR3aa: CATSDLTSGGDEQFF
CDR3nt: TGTGCCACCAGTGATTTGACTAGCGGGGGTGATGAGCAGTTCTTC

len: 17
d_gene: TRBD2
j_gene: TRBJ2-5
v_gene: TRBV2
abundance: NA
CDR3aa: CATSDSLTSGGSETQYF
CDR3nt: TGTGCCACCAGTGATTCGCTGACTAGCGGGGGTTCGGAGACCCAGTACTTC

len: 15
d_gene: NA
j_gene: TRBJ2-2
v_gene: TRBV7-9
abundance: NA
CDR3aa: CASSLKGIGSGELFF
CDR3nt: TGTGCCAGCAGCTTGAAGGGCATTGGGTCCGGGGAGCTGTTTTTT

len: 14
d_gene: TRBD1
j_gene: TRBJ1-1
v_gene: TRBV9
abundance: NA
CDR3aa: CASSDQTGRTGAFF
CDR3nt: TGTGCCAGCAGCGACCAGACAGGGCGCACTGGAGCCTTCTTT

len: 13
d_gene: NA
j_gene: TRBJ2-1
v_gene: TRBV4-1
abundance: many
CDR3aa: CASSQGPDFEQFF
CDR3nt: TGCGCCAGCAGCCAAGGCCCGGATTTTGAGCAGTTCTTC

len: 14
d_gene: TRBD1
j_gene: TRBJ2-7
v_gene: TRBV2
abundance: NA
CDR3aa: CASSWGQGPYEQYF
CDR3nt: TGTGCCAGCAGTTGGGGACAGGGCCCCTACGAGCAGTACTTC

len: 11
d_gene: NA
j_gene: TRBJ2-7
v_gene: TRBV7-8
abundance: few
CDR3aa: CASSLQGTKYF
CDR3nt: TGTGCCAGCAGCTTACAGGGTACGAAGTACTTC

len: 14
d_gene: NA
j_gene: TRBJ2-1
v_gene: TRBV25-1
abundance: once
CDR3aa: CATRQVAGNNEQFF
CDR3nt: TGTGCCACCCGACAGGTTGCCGGTAACAATGAGCAGTTCTTC

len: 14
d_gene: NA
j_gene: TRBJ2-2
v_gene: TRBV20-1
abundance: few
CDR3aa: CSAISYRGTGELFF
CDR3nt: TGCAGTGCTATATCCTATCGAGGCACCGGGGAGCTGTTTTTT

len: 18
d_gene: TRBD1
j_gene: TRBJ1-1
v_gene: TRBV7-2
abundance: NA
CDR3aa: CASSLFTLGGAGPTEAFF
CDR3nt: TGTGCCAGCAGCTTATTTACCCTAGGGGGCGCTGGTCCCACTGAAGCTTTCTTT

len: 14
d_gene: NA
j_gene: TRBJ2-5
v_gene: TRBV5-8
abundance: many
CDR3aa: CASSLVGQKETQYF
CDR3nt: TGTGCCAGCAGCTTGGTAGGTCAGAAAGAGACCCAGTACTTC

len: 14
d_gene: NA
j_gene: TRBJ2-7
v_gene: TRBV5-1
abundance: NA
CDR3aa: CASSLAGRYYEQYF
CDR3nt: TGCGCCAGCAGCTTGGCAGGCAGGTACTACGAGCAGTACTTC

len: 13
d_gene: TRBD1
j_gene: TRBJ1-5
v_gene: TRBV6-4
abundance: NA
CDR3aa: CASSWTGDQPQHF
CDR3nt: TGTGCCAGCAGCTGGACAGGGGATCAGCCCCAGCATTTT

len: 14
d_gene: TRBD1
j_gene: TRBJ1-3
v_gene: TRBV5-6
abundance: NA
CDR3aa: CASSMTGSGNTIYF
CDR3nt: TGTGCCAGCAGCATGACAGGGTCCGGAAACACCATATATTTT

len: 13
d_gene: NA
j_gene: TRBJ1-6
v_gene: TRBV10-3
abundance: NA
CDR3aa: CAIQTEDNSPLHF
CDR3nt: TGTGCCATTCAGACTGAGGATAATTCACCCCTCCACTTT

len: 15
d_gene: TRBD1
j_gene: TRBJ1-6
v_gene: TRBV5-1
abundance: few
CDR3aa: CASSPGTGENSPLHF
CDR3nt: TGCGCCAGCAGCCCCGGGACAGGGGAAAATTCACCCCTCCACTTT

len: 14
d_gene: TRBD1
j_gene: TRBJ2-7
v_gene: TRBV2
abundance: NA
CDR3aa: CASRLGTGYDEQYF
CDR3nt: TGTGCCAGCCGCCTCGGGACAGGGTACGACGAGCAGTACTTC

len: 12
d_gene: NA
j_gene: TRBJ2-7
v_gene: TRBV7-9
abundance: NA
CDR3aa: CASRKEQGEQYF
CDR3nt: TGTGCCAGCAGAAAAGAACAGGGCGAGCAGTACTTC

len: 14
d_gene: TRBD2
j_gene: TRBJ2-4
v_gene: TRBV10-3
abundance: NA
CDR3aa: CAISDPAGGNIQYF
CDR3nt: TGTGCCATCAGTGACCCTGCGGGGGGGAACATTCAGTACTTC